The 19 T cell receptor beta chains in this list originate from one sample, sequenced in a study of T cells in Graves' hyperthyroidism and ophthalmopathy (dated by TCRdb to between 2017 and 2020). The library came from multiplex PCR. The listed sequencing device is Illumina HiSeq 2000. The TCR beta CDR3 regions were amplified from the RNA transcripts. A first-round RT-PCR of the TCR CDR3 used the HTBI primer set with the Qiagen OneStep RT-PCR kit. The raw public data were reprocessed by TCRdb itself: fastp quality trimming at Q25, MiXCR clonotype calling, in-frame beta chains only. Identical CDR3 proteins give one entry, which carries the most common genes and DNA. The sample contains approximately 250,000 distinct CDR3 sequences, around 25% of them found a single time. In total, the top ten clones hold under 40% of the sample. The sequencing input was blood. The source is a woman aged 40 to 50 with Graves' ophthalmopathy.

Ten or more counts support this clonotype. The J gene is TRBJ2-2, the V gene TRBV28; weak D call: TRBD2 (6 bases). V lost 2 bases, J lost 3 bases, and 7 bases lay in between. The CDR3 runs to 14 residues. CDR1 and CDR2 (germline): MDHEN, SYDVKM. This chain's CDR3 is CASSLRGYTGELFF. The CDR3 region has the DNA TGTGCCAGCAGTTTACGGGGGTACACCGGGGAGCTGTTTTTT. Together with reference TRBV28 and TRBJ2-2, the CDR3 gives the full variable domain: DVKVTQSSRYLVKRTGEKVFLECVQDMDHENMFWYRQDPGLGLRLIYFSYDVKMKEKGDIPEGYSVSREKKERFSLILESASTNQTSMYLCASSLRGYTGELFFGEGSRLTVL.

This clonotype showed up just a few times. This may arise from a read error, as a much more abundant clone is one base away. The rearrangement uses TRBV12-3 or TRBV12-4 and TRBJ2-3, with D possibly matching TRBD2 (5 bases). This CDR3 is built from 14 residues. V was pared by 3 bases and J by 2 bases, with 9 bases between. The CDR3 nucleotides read TGTGCCAGCAGTTTCGGGATTGTCACAGATACGCAGTATTTT. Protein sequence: CASSFGIVTDTQYF.

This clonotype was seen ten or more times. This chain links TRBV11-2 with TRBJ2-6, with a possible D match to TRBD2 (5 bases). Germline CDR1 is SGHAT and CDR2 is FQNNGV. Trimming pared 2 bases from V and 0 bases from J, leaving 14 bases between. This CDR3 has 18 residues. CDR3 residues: CASSLSPGYDSGANVLTF. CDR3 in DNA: TGTGCCAGCAGCTTAAGTCCGGGGTACGACTCTGGGGCCAACGTCCTGACTTTC.

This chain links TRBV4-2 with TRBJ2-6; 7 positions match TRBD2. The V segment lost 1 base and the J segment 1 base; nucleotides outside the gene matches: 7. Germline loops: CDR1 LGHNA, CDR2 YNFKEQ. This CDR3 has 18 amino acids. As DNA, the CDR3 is TGTGCCAGCAGCCAAGGCTGGGGGGGGGATTCTGGGGCCAACGTCCTGACTTTC. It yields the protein CASSQGWGGDSGANVLTF.

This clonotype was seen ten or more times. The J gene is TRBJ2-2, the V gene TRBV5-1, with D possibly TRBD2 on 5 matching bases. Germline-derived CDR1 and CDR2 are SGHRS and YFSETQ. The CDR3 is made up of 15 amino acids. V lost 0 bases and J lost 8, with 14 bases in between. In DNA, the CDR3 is TGCGCCAGCAGCTTGGAGGCGGGTGCAAAAGGGGAGCTGTTTTTT. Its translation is CASSLEAGAKGELFF.

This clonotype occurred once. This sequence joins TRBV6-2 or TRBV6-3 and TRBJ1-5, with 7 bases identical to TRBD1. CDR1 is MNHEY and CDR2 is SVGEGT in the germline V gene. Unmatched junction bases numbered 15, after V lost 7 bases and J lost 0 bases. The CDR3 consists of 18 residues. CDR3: CASTSGGPSTISNQPQHF. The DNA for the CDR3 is TGTGCCAGCACCTCAGGGGGACCCAGTACAATTAGCAATCAGCCCCAGCATTTT.

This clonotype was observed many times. The CDR3: CASRASQGGNTEAFF. The CDR3 DNA sequence: TGTGCCAGCAGGGCATCGCAGGGGGGGAACACTGAAGCTTTCTTT. V gene TRBV11-2 combines with J gene TRBJ1-1, with TRBD1 identical over 7 bases. In germline, CDR1 is SGHAT, CDR2 FQNNGV. V dropped 6 bases and J dropped 1; count of bases not matched to a gene: 8. This CDR3 comprises 15 residues.

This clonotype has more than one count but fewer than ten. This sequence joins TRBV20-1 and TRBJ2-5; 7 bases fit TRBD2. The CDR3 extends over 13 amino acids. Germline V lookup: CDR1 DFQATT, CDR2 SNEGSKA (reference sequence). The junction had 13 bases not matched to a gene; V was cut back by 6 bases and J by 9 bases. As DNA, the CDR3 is TGCAGTGCAACTCGACTAGCCGGTTGGGCCCAGTACTTC. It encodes CSATRLAGWAQYF.

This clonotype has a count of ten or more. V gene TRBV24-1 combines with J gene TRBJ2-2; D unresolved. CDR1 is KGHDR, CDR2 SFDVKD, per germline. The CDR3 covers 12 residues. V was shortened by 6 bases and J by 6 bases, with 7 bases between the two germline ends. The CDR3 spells CATSPLAGELFF. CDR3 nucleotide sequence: TGTGCCACCAGTCCCCTAGCCGGGGAGCTGTTTTTT.

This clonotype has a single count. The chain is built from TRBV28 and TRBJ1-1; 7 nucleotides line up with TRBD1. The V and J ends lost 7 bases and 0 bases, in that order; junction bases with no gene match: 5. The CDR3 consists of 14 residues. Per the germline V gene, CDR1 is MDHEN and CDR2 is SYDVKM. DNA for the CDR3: TGTGCCAGCACCCTTACAGGGGTGAACACTGAAGCTTTCTTT. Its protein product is CASTLTGVNTEAFF.

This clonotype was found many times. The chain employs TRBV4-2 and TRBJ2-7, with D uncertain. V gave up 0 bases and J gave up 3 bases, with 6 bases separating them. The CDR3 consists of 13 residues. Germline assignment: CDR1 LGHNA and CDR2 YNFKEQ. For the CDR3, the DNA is TGTGCCAGCAGCCAAGATGAGGACTACGAGCAGTACTTC. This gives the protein CASSQDEDYEQYF.

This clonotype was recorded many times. The CDR3 DNA is TGTGCCAGTAGTATGATGGCGGACAGGGCTCAGCCCCAGCATTTT. As protein: CASSMMADRAQPQHF. This sequence joins TRBV19 and TRBJ1-5; 8 bases map to TRBD1. The germline V gene encodes CDR1 LNHDA and CDR2 SQIVND (reference sequence). J was trimmed by 6 bases and V by 3 bases; bases with no gene match: 7. This CDR3 is 15 amino acids long.

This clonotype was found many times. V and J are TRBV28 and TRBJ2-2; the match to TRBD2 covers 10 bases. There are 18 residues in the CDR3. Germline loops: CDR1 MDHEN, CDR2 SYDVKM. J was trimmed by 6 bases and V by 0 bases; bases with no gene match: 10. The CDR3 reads CASSLWGVAGGDPGELFF. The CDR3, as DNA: TGTGCCAGCAGTTTATGGGGGGTAGCGGGAGGAGATCCCGGGGAGCTGTTTTTT.

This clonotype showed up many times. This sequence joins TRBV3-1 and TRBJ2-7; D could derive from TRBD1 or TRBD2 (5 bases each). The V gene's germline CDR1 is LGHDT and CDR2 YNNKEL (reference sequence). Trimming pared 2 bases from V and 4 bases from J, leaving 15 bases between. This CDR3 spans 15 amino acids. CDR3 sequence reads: CASSQIRDPRYEQYF. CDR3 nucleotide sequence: TGTGCCAGCAGCCAAATCCGGGACCCCAGATACGAGCAGTACTTC.

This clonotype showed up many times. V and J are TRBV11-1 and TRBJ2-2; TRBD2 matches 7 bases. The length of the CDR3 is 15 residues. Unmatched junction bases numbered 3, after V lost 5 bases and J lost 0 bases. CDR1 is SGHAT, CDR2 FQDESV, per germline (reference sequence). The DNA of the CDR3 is TGTGCCAGCAGCCTGAGCGGGACGAACACCGGGGAGCTGTTTTTT. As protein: CASSLSGTNTGELFF.

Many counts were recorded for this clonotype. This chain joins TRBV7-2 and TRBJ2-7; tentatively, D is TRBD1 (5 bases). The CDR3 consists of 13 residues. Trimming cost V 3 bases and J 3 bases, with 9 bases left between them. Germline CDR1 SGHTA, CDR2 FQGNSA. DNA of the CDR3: TGTGCCAGCAGCTTGGACAACCTCTACGAGCAGTACTTC. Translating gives CASSLDNLYEQYF.

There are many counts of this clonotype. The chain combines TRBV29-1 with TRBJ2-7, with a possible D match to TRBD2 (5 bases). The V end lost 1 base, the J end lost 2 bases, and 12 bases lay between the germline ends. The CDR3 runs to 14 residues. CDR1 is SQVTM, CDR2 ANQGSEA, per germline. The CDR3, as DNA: TGCAGCGTTGAAGTAGGAGGACTCACCTACGAGCAGTACTTC. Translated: CSVEVGGLTYEQYF.

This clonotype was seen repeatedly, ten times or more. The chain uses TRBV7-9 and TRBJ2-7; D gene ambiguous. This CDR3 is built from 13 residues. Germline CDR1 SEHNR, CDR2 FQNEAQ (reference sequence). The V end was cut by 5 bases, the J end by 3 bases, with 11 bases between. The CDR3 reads CASSTLGYYEQYF. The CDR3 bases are TGTGCCAGCAGCACCCTGGGATACTACGAGCAGTACTTC.

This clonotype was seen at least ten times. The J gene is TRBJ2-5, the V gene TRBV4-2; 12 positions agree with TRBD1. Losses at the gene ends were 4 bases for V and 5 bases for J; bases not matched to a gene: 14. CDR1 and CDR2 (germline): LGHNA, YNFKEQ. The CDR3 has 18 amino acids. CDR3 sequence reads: CASSLPGQGAWGRETQYF. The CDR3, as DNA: TGTGCCAGCAGCCTACCGGGACAGGGGGCCTGGGGGAGGGAGACCCAGTACTTC.